The 24 T cell receptor beta chains presented below share a single source sample, sequenced in a study of T-cell reconstitution after alpha-beta-depleted transplantation in children. Study-level results: T-cell numbers and diversity one year post-transplant derived largely from freshly generated T cells.

Using unique molecular identifiers, the investigators prepared the TCRbeta library. In TCRdb, the PCR reads were re-called with MiXCR into one record per CDR3 protein. Here the sample spans about 300,000 distinct CDR3 sequences, roughly 8.2% being singletons. Antigen specificity for these receptors is unknown. Sequences were derived from peripheral blood, sampled 360 days after TCRalphabeta/CD19-depleted stem cell transplant. These receptors came from a female patient aged 2-10 years who had a stem cell transplant for Fanconi anemia, so the T cells may come from the graft donor.

The sample holds a few counts of this clonotype. The rearrangement links TRBV28 to TRBJ1-5, with D maybe TRBD1 (5 bases). Germline V gene sequence: CDR1 MDHEN, CDR2 SYDVKM. V was pared by 6 bases and J by 7 bases, with 19 bases between. The CDR3 spans 15 residues. This CDR3 is CASRPRQGLGQPQHF. CDR3 nucleotides: TGTGCCAGCAGACCCAGGCAGGGACTTGGCCAGCCCCAGCATTTT.

This clonotype was recorded many times. The chain uses TRBV10-3 and TRBJ2-7; 10 nucleotides match TRBD1. Trimming took 0 bases from V and 7 from J; bases not matched to a gene: 12. The CDR3 covers 17 residues. From germline, CDR1 is ENHRY and CDR2 SYGVKD. Written as DNA, the CDR3 is TGTGCCATCAGTGAGTCGACATGGGACAGGGGTCCGGGAGAGCAGTACGTC. Residues: CAISESTWDRGPGEQYV.

The V call is TRBV30, the J call TRBJ2-1; tentatively, D is TRBD1 (5 bases). V was shortened by 4 bases and J by 10 bases, with 14 bases between the two germline ends. The V gene's germline CDR1 is GTSNPN and CDR2 SVGIG (reference sequence). The length of the CDR3 is 12 residues. The CDR3, as DNA: TGTGCCTGGACCCCAGGGATCGGGGAGCAGTTCTTC. Translated, it gives CAWTPGIGEQFF.

In its sample, this clonotype was seen many times. This chain joins TRBV3-1 and TRBJ2-3, with unresolved D. Deletions cut 1 base from V and 0 bases from J, with 2 bases between. The CDR3 totals 13 residues. The germline V gene encodes CDR1 LGHDT and CDR2 YNNKEL (reference sequence). CDR3: CASSQASTDTQYF. The CDR3 DNA is TGTGCCAGCAGCCAAGCCAGCACAGATACGCAGTATTTT.

The chain combines TRBV10-1 with TRBJ2-3; 15 bases fit TRBD2. Germline trimming cut 2 bases from V and 1 base from J; bases unmatched to any gene: 19. This CDR3 region has 23 residues. Germline V CDR1 and CDR2: WNHNN, SYGVQD (reference sequence). The CDR3, as DNA: TGCGCCAGCAGTGAGGTTAATTCGAGGACTAGCGGGAGGGTTGCTGAGGGCACAGATACGCAGTATTTT. Translating gives CASSEVNSRTSGRVAEGTDTQYF.

This clonotype has at least ten counts. The chain is built from TRBV7-9 and TRBJ2-7; D remains unclear. CDR1 and CDR2 from the germline V gene are SEHNR and FQNEAQ (reference sequence). The CDR3 contains 11 residues. Trimming pared 6 bases from V and 2 bases from J, leaving 5 bases between. The CDR3 spells CASRAAYEQYV. CDR3 DNA sequence: TGTGCCAGCAGAGCCGCCTACGAGCAGTACGTC.

This clonotype was seen repeatedly, ten times or more. The chain employs TRBV10-3 and TRBJ1-3; D gene uncertain. CDR3 length: 14 residues. Germline assignment: CDR1 ENHRY and CDR2 SYGVKD. Trimming stripped 3 bases from V and 0 bases from J, with 6 bases between. The CDR3, as DNA: TGTGCCATCAGTGAATCCCCCTCTGGAAACACCATATATTTT. Amino acids: CAISESPSGNTIYF.

This clonotype was seen a few times. This chain connects TRBV7-9 to TRBJ2-1; D is undetermined. Deletions cut 3 bases from V and 6 bases from J, with 3 bases between. CDR1 is SEHNR and CDR2 is FQNEAQ in the germline V gene (reference sequence). The CDR3 is 11 amino acids. The DNA of the CDR3 is TGTGCCAGCAGCTTCCTCAATGAGCAGTTCTTC. This encodes CASSFLNEQFF.

This chain connects TRBV2 to TRBJ1-5, with a weak D call TRBD1 (5 bases). CDR1 and CDR2 from the germline V gene are SNHLY and FYNNEI. V was trimmed by 3 bases and J by 4 bases, leaving 13 bases between them. The CDR3 totals 15 residues. The CDR3 region has the DNA TGTGCCAGCAGTGACGGGACTTTCCGGAATCAGCCCCAGCATTTT. Protein: CASSDGTFRNQPQHF.

This clonotype appeared many times. The chain joins TRBV21-1 to TRBJ2-7. TRBV21-1 is given as a pseudogene. The length of the CDR3 is 12 residues. CDR3 sequence reads: CARRRFPYEQYF. CDR3 DNA: TGTGCCAGGAGACGGTTCCCCTACGAGCAGTACTTC.

Ten or more counts support this clonotype. The chain recombines TRBV5-1 with TRBJ1-2; D is unresolved. The V end lost 6 bases, the J end lost 3 bases, and 9 bases lay between the germline ends. The CDR3 totals 12 residues. Germline loops: CDR1 SGHRS, CDR2 YFSETQ. The DNA of the CDR3 is TGCGCCAGCACCAACACGGACTATGGCTACACCTTC. This sequence encodes CASTNTDYGYTF.

V gene TRBV30 combines with J gene TRBJ2-3; D remains ambiguous. The CDR3 is 16 residues long. Trimming removed 1 base from V and 2 bases from J, with 16 bases in between. Germline V CDR1 and CDR2: GTSNPN, SVGIG (reference sequence). The CDR3 reads CAWSDKTPSNTDTQYF. The CDR3 DNA follows: TGTGCCTGGAGTGACAAAACCCCCTCCAACACAGATACGCAGTATTTT.

The chain employs TRBV18 and TRBJ1-6, with no clear D. CDR3 length: 13 amino acids. Germline loops: CDR1 KGHSH, CDR2 LQKENI. Trimming took off 3 bases at V and 6 bases at J, with 6 bases between the two ends. The CDR3 sequence is CASSPKSNSPLHF. In DNA, the CDR3 is TGTGCCAGCTCACCGAAGAGTAATTCACCCCTCCACTTT.

In this sample, this clonotype turned up many times. The chain couples TRBV5-1 to TRBJ1-1, with D uncertain. The CDR3 runs to 12 residues. The germline V gene encodes CDR1 SGHRS and CDR2 YFSETQ. V lost 4 bases and J 6 bases, leaving 10 bases between the germline ends. The CDR3 region has the DNA TGCGCCAGCAGCGTGACATCGTCTGAAGCTTTCTTT. Its translation: CASSVTSSEAFF.

This clonotype has a count of ten or more. CDR3 region: CASSVTGNYGYTF. Here the CDR3 DNA reads TGTGCCAGCAGCGTTACAGGGAACTATGGCTACACCTTC. The chain uses TRBV9 and TRBJ1-2, with D perhaps TRBD1 (6 bases). This CDR3 region has 13 residues. V lost 2 bases and J lost 2, with 7 bases in between. CDR1 SGDLS and CDR2 YYNGEE come from the germline V gene.

This clonotype was counted only a few times. The chain carries TRBV6-5 and TRBJ2-5, with D perhaps matching TRBD1 (6 bases). Germline loops: CDR1 MNHEY, CDR2 SVGAGI. Trimming pared 2 bases from V and 4 bases from J, leaving 11 bases between. The CDR3 consists of 14 residues. The CDR3 region has the DNA TGTGCCAGCAGTTACCCGGGACAAGGAGAGACCCAGTACTTC. The encoded protein is CASSYPGQGETQYF.

At least ten counts were recorded for this clonotype. The chain is built from TRBV20-1 and TRBJ2-2; 12 bases map to TRBD2. Looked up from germline, CDR1 is DFQATT and CDR2 is SNEGSKA (reference sequence). The CDR3 contains 18 residues. V shed 3 bases and J 7 bases; nucleotides not matched to a gene: 15. CDR3 bases: TGCAGTGCTAGGGGGACCCCCCTAGCGGGAGGGCCGGTCGGGGAGCTGTTTTTT. It yields the protein CSARGTPLAGGPVGELFF.

This clonotype has only a few counts. The rearrangement uses TRBV12-3 or TRBV12-4 and TRBJ1-2; 7 nucleotides align to TRBD1. The CDR3 has 12 residues. The V segment lost 6 bases and the J segment 5 bases; nucleotides outside the gene matches: 3. CDR3 residues: CASSDRVYGYTF. The CDR3 DNA reads TGTGCCAGCAGCGACAGGGTATATGGCTACACCTTC.

Ten or more counts support this clonotype. The chain links TRBV25-1 to TRBJ1-2, with no clear D. The CDR3 loop spans 12 amino acids. V lost 1 base, J lost 0 bases, and 0 bases lay in between. Germline CDR1 MGHDK, CDR2 SYGVNS. This CDR3 is CASSESNYGYTF. DNA for the CDR3: TGTGCCAGCAGTGAATCTAACTATGGCTACACCTTC.

J is TRBJ1-2 and V is TRBV12-3 or TRBV12-4; 9 bases are a match to TRBD1. The V and J ends lost 6 bases and 7 bases, in that order; junction bases with no gene match: 6. This CDR3 comprises 13 residues. CDR3 nucleotides: TGTGCCAGCAGCCCGGGGACAGGGAGTGGCTACACCTTC. Residues: CASSPGTGSGYTF.

This clonotype has ten or more counts. The gene calls are TRBV6-6 and TRBJ2-6, with D uncertain. The CDR3 has 12 amino acids. V gave up 7 bases and J gave up 0 bases, with 1 base separating them. Germline V gene sequence: CDR1 MNHNY, CDR2 SVGAGI (reference sequence). The CDR3 DNA is TGTGCCAGCATCTCTGGGGCCAACGTCCTGACTTTC. It yields the protein CASISGANVLTF.

This clonotype came up many times. CDR3 bases: TGTGCCAGCAGTTTTGGGGGTTCGAACACTGAAGCTTTCTTT. It yields the protein CASSFGGSNTEAFF. The V and J genes are TRBV12-3 or TRBV12-4 and TRBJ1-1, with D maybe TRBD1 (5 bases). The CDR3 is 14 residues long. V shed 3 bases and J shed 1 base, with 9 bases lying between them.

This clonotype showed up just a few times. The chain recombines TRBV27 with TRBJ1-6, with 11 bases matching TRBD1. The V gene end was trimmed by 5 bases and the J gene end by 8 bases; junction bases not matched to a gene: 2. CDR3 length: 14 residues. The germline V gene encodes CDR1 MNHEY and CDR2 SMNVEV (reference sequence). This CDR3 reads CASSMDRGHSPLHF. The CDR3 nucleotides read TGTGCCAGCAGTATGGACAGGGGGCATTCACCCCTCCACTTT.

This clonotype was picked up many times. The chain has TRBV7-8 and TRBJ2-5, with 8 bases that match TRBD2. This CDR3 has 13 residues. V lost 1 base, J lost 7 bases, and 2 bases stayed unmatched. CDR1 is SGHVS, CDR2 FQNEAQ, per germline. The CDR3 protein is CASSLVGGGTQYF. The CDR3 nucleotides are TGTGCCAGCAGCTTAGTCGGGGGGGGGACCCAGTACTTC. The variable domain in full, completed from reference TRBV7-8 and TRBJ2-5, reads GAGVSQSPRYKVAKRGQDVALRCDPISGHVSLFWYQQALGQGPEFLTYFQNEAQLDKSGLPSDRFFAERPEGSVSTLKIQRTQQEDSAVYLCASSLVGGGTQYFGPGTRLLVL.